This entry describes one T cell receptor beta chain. Its cognate antigen is unknown. The CDR3 spans 14 residues. Trimming left V 3 bases short and J 0 bases short, with 9 bases between. Per germline, CDR1 MDHEN and CDR2 SYDVKM. This specimen belongs to a study of Tregs in tolerant kidney transplant recipients. This table comes from immunoSEQ multiplex PCR, and its TCRdb copy is limited to in-frame clones, with some not included. The table lists roughly 69,000 clones, about 88% of them singletons. Study-wide results and limits: Changing PCR primers prevented nucleotide comparison between some patients' samples.

This sample comprised CD4+ T cells from blood, obtained before the transplant. This chain uses TRBV28 with TRBJ2-7; D is unresolved. This TCR derives from a human donor who received a combined kidney and bone marrow transplant. CDR3 amino acids: CASSFSDTSYEQYF. The CDR3, as DNA: TGTGCCAGCAGTTTCTCCGACACCTCCTACGAGCAGTACTTC.